This record concerns one T cell receptor (beta chain) sequence. TCRdb keeps only in-frame clones here, not all; method: immunoSEQ multiplex PCR. The sample includes around 300,000 clones, about nine tenths seen only once; the top ten take 0.94%. The data were obtained in a study of blood T cell repertoires in COVID-19. Material: peripheral blood. This sequence was found in a woman aged 40 to 50 who had recovered from COVID-19.

The CDR3 sequence: CASSPGTSGRPSSYEQYF. CDR3 DNA: TGTGCCAGCAGTCCAGGGACTAGCGGGAGGCCTAGCTCCTACGAGCAGTACTTC. The chain uses TRBV6-6 and TRBJ2-7, with 15 nucleotides matching TRBD2. J was trimmed by 0 bases and V by 5 bases; bases with no gene match: 8. CDR1 and CDR2 from the germline V gene are MNHNY and SVGAGI (reference sequence). The length of the CDR3 is 18 residues.